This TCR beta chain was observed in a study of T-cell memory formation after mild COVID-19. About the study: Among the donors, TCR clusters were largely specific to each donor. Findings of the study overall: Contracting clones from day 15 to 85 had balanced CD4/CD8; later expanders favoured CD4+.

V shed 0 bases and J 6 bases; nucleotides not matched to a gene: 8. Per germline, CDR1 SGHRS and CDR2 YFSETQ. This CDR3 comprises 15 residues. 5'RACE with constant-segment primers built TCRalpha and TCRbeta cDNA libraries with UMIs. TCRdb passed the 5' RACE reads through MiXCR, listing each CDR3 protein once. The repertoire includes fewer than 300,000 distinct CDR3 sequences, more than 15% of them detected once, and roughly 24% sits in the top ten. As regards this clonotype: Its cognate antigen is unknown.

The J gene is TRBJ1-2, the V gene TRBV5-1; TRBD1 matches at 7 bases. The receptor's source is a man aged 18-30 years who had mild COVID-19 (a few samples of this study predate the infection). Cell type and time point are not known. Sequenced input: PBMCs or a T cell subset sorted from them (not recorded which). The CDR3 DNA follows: TGCGCCAGCAGCTTGGGTCCTGACAGGGAGGATGGCTACACCTTC. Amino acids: CASSLGPDREDGYTF.